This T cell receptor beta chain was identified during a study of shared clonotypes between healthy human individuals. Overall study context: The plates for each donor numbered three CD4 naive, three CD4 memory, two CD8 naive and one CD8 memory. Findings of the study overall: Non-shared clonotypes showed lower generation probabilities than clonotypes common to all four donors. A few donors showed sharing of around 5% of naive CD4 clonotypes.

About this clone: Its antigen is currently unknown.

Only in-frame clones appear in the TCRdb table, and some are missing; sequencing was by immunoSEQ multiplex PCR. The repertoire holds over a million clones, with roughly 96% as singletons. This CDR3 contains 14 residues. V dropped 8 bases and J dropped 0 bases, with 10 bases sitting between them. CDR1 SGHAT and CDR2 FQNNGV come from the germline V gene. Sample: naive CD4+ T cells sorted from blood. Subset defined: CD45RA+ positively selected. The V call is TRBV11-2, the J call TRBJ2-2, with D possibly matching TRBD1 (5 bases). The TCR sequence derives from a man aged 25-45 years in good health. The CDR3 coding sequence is TGTGCCAGCCACCTCAGGGCGAACACCGGGGAGCTGTTTTTT. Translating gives CASHLRANTGELFF.